This record looks at one T cell receptor (beta chain) sequence and its context. V lost 4 bases to trimming and J lost 1 base; unmatched junction nucleotides: 2. Germline V lookup: CDR1 SGHRS, CDR2 YFSETQ. The CDR3 consists of 15 residues. The data were obtained in a study of control samples from healthy donors and cancer patients. Method: immunoSEQ multiplex PCR; TCRdb's copy keeps in-frame clones and lacks some. The table includes around 150,000 clones, roughly 94% detected once. The receptor was derived from a man aged 55 to 70 with colorectal cancer. The specimen was PBMCs. The chain employs TRBV5-1 and TRBJ1-6, with TRBD1 identical over 7 bases. CDR3 amino acids: CASSTTGSYNSPLHF. The CDR3 nucleotides are TGCGCCAGCAGCACGACAGGGTCCTATAATTCACCCCTCCACTTT.